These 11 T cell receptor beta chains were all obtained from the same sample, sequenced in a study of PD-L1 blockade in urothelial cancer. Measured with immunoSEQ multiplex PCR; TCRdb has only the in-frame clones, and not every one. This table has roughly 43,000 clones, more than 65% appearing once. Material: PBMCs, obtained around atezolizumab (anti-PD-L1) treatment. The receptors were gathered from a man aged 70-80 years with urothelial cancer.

The CDR3 loop is CASSQSRMKPQHF. The CDR3, as DNA: TGTGCCAGCAGCCAATCCAGGATGAAGCCCCAGCATTTT. This chain connects TRBV16 to TRBJ1-5; D is unclear. Germline assignment: CDR1 KGHSY and CDR2 FQNENV. The CDR3 extends over 13 amino acids. The ends were cut back, 0 bases at V and 8 bases at J, with 8 bases in the middle.

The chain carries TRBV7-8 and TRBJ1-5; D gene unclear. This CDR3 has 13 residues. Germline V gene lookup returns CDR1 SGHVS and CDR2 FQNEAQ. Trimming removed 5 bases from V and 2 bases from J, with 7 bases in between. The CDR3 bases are TGTGCCAGCAGCCCCCTTCGCAATCAGCCCCAGCATTTT. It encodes CASSPLRNQPQHF.

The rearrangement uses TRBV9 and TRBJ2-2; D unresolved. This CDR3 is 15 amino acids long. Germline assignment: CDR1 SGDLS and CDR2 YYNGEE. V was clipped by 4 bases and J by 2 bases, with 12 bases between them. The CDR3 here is CASSTFTANTGELFF. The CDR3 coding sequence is TGTGCCAGCAGCACCTTTACAGCAAACACCGGGGAGCTGTTTTTT. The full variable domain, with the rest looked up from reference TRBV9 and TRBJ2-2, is DSGVTQTPKHLITATGQRVTLRCSPRSGDLSVYWYQQSLDQGLQFLIQYYNGEERAKGNILERFSAQQFPDLHSELNLSSLELGDSALYFCASSTFTANTGELFFGEGSRLTVL.

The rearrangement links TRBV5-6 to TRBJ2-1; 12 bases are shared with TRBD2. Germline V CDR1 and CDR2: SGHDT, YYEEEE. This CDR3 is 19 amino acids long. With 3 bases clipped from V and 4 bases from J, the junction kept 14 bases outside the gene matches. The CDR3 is CASSSPGLAGLTRYNEQFF. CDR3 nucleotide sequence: TGTGCCAGCAGCTCACCGGGACTAGCGGGCCTCACCCGATACAATGAGCAGTTCTTC.

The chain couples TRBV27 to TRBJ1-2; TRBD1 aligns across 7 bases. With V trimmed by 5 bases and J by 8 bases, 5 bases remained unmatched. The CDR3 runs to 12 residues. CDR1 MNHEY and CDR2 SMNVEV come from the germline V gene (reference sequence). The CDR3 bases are TGTGCCAGCAGTAAGACAGGGAACGGCTACACCTTC. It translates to CASSKTGNGYTF.

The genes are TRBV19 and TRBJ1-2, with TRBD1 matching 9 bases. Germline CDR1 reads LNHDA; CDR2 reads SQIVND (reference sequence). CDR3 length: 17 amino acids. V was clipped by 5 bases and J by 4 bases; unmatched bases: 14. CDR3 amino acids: CASSALSGQGFSYGYTF. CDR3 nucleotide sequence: TGTGCCAGTAGTGCCCTATCGGGACAGGGATTCTCCTATGGCTACACCTTC.

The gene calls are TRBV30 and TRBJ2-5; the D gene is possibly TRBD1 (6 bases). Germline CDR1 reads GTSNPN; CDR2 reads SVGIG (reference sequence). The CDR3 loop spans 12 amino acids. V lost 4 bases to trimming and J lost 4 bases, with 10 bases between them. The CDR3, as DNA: TGTGCCTGGAACCACAGGGTAGAGACCCAGTACTTC. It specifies CAWNHRVETQYF.

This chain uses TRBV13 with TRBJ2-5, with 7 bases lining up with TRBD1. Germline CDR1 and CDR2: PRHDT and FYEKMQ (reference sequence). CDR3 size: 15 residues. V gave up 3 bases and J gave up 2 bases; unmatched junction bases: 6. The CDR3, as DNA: TGTGCCAGCAGCTTCACGCAGGGGGAACAAGAGACCCAGTACTTC. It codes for CASSFTQGEQETQYF.

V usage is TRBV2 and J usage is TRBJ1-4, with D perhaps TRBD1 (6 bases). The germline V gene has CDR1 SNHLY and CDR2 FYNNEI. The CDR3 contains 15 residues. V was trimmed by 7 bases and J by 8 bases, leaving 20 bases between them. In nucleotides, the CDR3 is TGTGCCAGCATCACCCGCCGGGACATAGGCGAAAAACTGTTTTTT. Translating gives CASITRRDIGEKLFF.

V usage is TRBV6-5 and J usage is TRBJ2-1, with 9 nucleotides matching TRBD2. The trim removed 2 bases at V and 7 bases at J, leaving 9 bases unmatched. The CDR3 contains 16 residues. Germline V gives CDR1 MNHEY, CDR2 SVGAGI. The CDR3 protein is CASSYSLSGSGNEQFF. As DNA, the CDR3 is TGTGCCAGCAGTTACAGTCTTAGCGGGAGTGGGAATGAGCAGTTCTTC.

CDR3 sequence reads: CASSTGQGREAFF. CDR3 bases: TGTGCCAGTAGTACCGGACAGGGACGTGAAGCTTTCTTT. The chain uses TRBV19 and TRBJ1-1, with 8 bases aligning to TRBD1. The V segment lost 4 bases and the J segment 7 bases; nucleotides outside the gene matches: 5. CDR1 is LNHDA, CDR2 SQIVND, per germline (reference sequence). The CDR3 runs 13 residues.